This T cell receptor (beta chain) was recorded in a study of Ad26.COV2.S vaccination and SARS-CoV-2 variants. Study background: The authors gave Ad26.COV2.S intramuscularly, either once or twice 56 days apart.

Trimming left V 7 bases short and J 3 bases short, with 21 bases between. The CDR3 spans 16 residues. Germline V gene data show CDR1 as LNHDA and CDR2 as SQIVND (reference sequence). About this clone itself: Its cognate antigen is unknown.

Study conclusions and caveats: Vaccine recipients had higher spike-specific TCR breadth than placebo recipients.

The treatment is: roughly 20 received Ad26.COV2.S at low or high dose, single or two shots; 5 received placebo; per-sample allocation not given. Material that was analyzed had been drawn on day 63 after the first vaccine or placebo injection. Assay used: immunoSEQ multiplex PCR; TCRdb lists only in-frame clones, some missing. The table includes 380,000 or so clones, 86% detected once. The sequence was obtained from a person aged 18-60 years who received the Ad26.COV2.S COVID-19 vaccine or a placebo. The chain is built from TRBV19 and TRBJ1-2, with D maybe TRBD1 (5 bases). Material: peripheral blood, obtained in a trial of Ad26.COV2.S vaccine versus placebo. CDR3 sequence: CASKLMDSSGHYGYTF. CDR3 in DNA: TGTGCCAGTAAACTGATGGACTCTTCGGGGCACTATGGCTACACCTTC.